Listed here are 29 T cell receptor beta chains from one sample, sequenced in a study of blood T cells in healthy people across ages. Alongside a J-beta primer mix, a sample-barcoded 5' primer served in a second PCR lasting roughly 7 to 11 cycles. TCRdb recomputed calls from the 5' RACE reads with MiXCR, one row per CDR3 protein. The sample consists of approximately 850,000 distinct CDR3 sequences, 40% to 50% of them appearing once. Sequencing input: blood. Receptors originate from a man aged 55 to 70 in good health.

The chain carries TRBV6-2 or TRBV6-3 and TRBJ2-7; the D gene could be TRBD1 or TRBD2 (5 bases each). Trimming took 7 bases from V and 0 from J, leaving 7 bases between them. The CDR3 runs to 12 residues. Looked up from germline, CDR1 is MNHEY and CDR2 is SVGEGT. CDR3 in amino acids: CASKGSSYEQYF. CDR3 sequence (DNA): TGTGCCAGCAAGGGGAGCTCCTACGAGCAGTACTTC.

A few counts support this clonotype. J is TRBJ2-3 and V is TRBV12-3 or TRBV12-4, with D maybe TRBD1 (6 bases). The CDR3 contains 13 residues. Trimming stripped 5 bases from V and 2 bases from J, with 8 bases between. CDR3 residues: CASSGQNTDTQYF. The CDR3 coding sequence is TGTGCCAGCAGTGGACAGAACACAGATACGCAGTATTTT.

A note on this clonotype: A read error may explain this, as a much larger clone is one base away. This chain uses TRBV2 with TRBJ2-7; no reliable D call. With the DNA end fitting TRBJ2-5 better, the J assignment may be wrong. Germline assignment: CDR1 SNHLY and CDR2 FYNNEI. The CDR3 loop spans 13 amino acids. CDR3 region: CASSSLRSGTQYF. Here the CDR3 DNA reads TGTGCCAGCAGTTCCCTAAGGTCGGGGACCCAGTACTTC.

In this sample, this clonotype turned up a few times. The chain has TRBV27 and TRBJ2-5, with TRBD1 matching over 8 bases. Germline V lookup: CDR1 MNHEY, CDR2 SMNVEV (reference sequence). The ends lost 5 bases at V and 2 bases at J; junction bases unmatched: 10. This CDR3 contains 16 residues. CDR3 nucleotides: TGTGCCAGCAGTATAATTCCAGGGGGCGGACAAGAGACCCAGTACTTC. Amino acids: CASSIIPGGGQETQYF.

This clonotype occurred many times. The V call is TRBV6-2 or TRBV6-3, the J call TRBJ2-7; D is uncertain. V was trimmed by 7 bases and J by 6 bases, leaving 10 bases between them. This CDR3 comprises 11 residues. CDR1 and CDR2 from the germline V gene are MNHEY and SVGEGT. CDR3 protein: CASMFGGEQYF. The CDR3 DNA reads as TGTGCCAGCATGTTTGGCGGCGAGCAGTACTTC.

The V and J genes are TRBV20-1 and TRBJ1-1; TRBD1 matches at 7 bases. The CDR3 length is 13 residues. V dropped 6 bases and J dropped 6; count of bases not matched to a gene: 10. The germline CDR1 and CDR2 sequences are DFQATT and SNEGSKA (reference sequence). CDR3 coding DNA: TGCAGTGCCAAAGAGACAGGGCGGCCTGAAGCTTTCTTT. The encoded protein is CSAKETGRPEAFF.

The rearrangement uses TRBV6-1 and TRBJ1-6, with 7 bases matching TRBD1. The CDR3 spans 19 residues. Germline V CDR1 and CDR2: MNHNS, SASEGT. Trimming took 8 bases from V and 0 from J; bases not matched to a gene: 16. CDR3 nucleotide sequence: TGTGCCAGCGGGGCTCCGGGACAGCTCTTTCCCTCCTATAATTCACCCCTCCACTTT. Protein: CASGAPGQLFPSYNSPLHF.

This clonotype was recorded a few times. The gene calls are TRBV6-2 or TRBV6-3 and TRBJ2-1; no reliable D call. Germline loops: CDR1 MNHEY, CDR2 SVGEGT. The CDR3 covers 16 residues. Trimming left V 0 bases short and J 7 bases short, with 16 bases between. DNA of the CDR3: TGTGCCAGCAGTTACTCGAATCCGGTGGCTGGGAATGAGCAGTTCTTC. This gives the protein CASSYSNPVAGNEQFF.

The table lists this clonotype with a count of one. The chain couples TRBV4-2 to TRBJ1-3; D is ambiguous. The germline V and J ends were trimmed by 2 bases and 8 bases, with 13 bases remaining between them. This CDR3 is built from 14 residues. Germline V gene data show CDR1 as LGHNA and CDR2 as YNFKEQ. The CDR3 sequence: CASSQRTASDTIYF. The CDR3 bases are TGTGCCAGCAGCCAACGGACGGCGTCGGACACCATATATTTT.

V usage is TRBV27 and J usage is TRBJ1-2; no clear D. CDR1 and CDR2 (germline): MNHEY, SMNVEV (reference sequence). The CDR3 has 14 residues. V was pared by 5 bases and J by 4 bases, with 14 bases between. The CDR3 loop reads CASSVSGSRYGYTF. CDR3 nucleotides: TGTGCCAGCAGTGTCTCGGGGTCACGCTATGGCTACACCTTC.

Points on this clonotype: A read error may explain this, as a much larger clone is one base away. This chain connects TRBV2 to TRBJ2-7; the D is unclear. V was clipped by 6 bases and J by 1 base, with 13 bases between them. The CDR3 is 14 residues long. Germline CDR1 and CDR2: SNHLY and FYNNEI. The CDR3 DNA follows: TGTGCCAGCAGATTATATACAACATCCTACGAGCAGTACTTC. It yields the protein CASRLYTTSYEQYF.

CDR3 nucleotide sequence: TGTGCCAGCAGTTACGGGACAACCTATGGCTACACCTTC. As protein: CASSYGTTYGYTF. The chain joins TRBV6-2 or TRBV6-3 to TRBJ1-2, with D possibly matching TRBD1 (6 bases). The CDR3 runs 13 residues. CDR1 MNHEY and CDR2 SVGEGT come from the germline V gene. V was shortened by 2 bases and J by 4 bases, with 8 bases between the two germline ends.

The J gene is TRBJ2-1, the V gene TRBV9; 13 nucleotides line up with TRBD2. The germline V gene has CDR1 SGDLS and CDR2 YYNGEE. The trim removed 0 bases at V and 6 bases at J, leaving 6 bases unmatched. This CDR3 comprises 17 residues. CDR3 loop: CASSVELAGGFGNEQFF. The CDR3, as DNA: TGTGCCAGCAGCGTAGAACTAGCGGGGGGGTTTGGCAATGAGCAGTTCTTC.

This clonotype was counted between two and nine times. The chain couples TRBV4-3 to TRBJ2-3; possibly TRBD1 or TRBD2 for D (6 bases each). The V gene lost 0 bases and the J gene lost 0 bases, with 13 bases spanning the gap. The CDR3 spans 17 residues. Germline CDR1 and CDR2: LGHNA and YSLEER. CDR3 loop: CASSQDLRGTSTDTQYF. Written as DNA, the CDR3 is TGCGCCAGCAGCCAAGATTTGAGGGGGACTAGCACAGATACGCAGTATTTT.

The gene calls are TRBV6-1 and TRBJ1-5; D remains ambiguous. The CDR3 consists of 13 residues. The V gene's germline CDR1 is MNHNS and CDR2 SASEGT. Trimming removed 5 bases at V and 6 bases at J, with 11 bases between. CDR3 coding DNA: TGTGCCAGCAGTATCGAACAGAGTCAGCCCCAGCATTTT. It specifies CASSIEQSQPQHF.

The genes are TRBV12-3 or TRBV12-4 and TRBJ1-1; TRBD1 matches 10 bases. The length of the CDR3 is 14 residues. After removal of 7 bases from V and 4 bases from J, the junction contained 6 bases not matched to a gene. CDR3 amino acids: CASTRDRGSTEAFF. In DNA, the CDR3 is TGTGCCAGCACCCGGGACAGGGGAAGCACTGAAGCTTTCTTT.

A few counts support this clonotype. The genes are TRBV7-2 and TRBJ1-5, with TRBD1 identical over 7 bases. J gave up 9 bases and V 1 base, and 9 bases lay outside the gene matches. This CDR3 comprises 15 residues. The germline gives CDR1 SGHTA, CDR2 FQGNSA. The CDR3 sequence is CASSLGDRVQGPQHF. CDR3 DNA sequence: TGTGCCAGCAGCTTAGGAGACAGGGTCCAAGGGCCCCAGCATTTT.

DNA of the CDR3: TGTGCCAGCAGCCAAGATCCACCCCTTGGCTATGGCTACACCTTC. Translating gives CASSQDPPLGYGYTF. The rearrangement links TRBV3-1 to TRBJ1-2; D is uncertain. V lost 0 bases and J lost 4, with 12 bases in between. The CDR3 spans 15 residues. Germline lookup yields CDR1 LGHDT and CDR2 YNNKEL (reference sequence).

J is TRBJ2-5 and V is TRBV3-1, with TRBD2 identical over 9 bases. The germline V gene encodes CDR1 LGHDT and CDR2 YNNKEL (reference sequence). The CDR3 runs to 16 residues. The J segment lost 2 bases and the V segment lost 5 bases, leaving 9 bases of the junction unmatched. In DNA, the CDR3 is TGTGCCAGCAGCACCGGGACTAGCAGATTTCAAGAGACCCAGTACTTC. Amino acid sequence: CASSTGTSRFQETQYF.

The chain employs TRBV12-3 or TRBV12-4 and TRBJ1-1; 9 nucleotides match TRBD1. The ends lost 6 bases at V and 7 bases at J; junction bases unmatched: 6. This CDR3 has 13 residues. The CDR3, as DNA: TGTGCCAGCAGCGAACAGGGGGCGGTTGAAGCTTTCTTT. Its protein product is CASSEQGAVEAFF.

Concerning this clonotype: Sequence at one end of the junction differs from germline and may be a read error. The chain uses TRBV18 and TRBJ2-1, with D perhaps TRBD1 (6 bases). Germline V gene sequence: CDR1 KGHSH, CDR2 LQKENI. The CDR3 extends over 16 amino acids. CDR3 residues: CTSSPLAGDFFNEQFF. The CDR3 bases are TGTACCAGCTCACCACTTGCAGGGGATTTCTTCAATGAGCAGTTCTTC.

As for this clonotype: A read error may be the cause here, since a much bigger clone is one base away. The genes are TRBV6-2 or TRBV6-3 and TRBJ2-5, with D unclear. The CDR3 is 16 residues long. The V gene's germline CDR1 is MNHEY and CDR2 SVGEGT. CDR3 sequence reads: CACSYSTDGWEETQYF. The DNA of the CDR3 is TGTGCCTGCAGTTACTCGACGGACGGGTGGGAAGAGACCCAGTACTTC.

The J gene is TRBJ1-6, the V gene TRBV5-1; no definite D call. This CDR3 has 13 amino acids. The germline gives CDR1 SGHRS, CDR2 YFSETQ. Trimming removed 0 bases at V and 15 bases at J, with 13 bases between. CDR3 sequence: CASSLAGAGILHF. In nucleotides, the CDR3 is TGCGCCAGCAGCTTGGCAGGTGCAGGCATCCTCCACTTT.

The CDR3 DNA sequence: TGTGCCATCGGGGCAGGGGAAGATCAGCCCCAGCATTTT. Translated: CAIGAGEDQPQHF. The chain links TRBV10-3 to TRBJ1-5; maybe TRBD1 (6 bases). Per the germline V gene, CDR1 is ENHRY and CDR2 is SYGVKD. This CDR3 spans 13 amino acids. Trimming took 8 bases from V and 5 from J, leaving 13 bases between them.

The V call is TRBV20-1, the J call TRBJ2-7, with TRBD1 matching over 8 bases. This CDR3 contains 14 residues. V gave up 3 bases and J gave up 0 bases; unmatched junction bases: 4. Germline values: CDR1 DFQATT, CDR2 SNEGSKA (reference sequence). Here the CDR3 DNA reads TGCAGTGCTAGCGCAGGGGGCTCCTCCTACGAGCAGTACTTC. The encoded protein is CSASAGGSSYEQYF.

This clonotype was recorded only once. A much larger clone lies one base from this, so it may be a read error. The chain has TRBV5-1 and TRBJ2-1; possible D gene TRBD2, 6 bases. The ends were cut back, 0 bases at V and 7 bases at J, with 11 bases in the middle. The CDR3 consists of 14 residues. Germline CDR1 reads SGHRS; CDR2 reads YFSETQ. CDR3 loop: CASSLAGRRNEQFF. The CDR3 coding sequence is TGCGCCAGCAGCTTGGCGGGGAGGAGGAATGAGCAGTTCTTC.

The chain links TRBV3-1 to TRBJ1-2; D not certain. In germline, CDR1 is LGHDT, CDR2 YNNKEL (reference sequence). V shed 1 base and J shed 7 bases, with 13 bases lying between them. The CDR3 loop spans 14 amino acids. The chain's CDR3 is CASSQALVFGGYTF. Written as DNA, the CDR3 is TGTGCCAGCAGCCAAGCGTTGGTTTTCGGTGGCTACACCTTC.

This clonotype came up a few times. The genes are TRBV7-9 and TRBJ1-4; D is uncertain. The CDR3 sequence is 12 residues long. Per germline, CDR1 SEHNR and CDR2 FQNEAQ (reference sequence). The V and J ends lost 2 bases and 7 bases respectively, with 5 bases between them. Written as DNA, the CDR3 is TGTGCCAGCAGCTTAAACGGTGAAAAACTGTTTTTT. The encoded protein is CASSLNGEKLFF.

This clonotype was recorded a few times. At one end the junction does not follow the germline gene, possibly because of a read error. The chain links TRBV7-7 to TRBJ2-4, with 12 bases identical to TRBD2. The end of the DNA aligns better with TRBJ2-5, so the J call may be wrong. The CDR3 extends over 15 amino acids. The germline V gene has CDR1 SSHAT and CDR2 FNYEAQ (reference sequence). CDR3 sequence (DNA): TGTGCTAGCAGCATAGGACTAGCGGGGTTAGAGACCCAGTACTTC. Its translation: CASSIGLAGLETQYF.